The 27 T cell receptor beta chains in this list originate from one sample, sequenced in a study of technical replicates of blood from a few donors. Measured with immunoSEQ multiplex PCR; TCRdb has only the in-frame clones, and not every one. The table lists roughly 70,000 clones, more than 85% of them singletons. Material for sequencing was PBMCs. These receptors were collected from a human donor in good health. Some clones in this sample may be carry-over from other donors' samples.

This chain connects TRBV6-6 to TRBJ1-1; D unclear. The ends were cut back, 0 bases at V and 4 bases at J, with 12 bases in the middle. Germline V gives CDR1 MNHNY, CDR2 SVGAGI (reference sequence). The CDR3 length is 15 residues. The CDR3 DNA is TGTGCCAGCAGTTACTCACAGCCCCTGTTCACTGAAGCTTTCTTT. It is translated as CASSYSQPLFTEAFF.

CDR3 residues: CASSLLAGRPQETQYF. CDR3 DNA: TGTGCCAGCAGCTTGTTAGCGGGAAGACCTCAGGAGACCCAGTACTTC. The V gene is TRBV5-6, the J gene TRBJ2-5; 8 bases line up with TRBD2. CDR1 is SGHDT, CDR2 YYEEEE, per germline. The CDR3 has 16 residues. V lost 1 base and J lost 5; bases outside the gene matches: 10.

The V and J genes are TRBV6-1 and TRBJ1-5; D is unresolved. V was shortened by 3 bases and J by 5 bases, with 11 bases between the two germline ends. This CDR3 comprises 14 residues. Per the germline V gene, CDR1 is MNHNS and CDR2 is SASEGT. In DNA form, the CDR3 reads TGTGCCAGCAGTGACACCGGGAGCTATCAGCCCCAGCATTTT. The encoded protein is CASSDTGSYQPQHF.

Only one count was recorded for this clone. The chain employs TRBV5-6 and TRBJ2-6, with 7 bases fitting TRBD2. The CDR3 is 17 residues long. CDR1 and CDR2 from the germline V gene are SGHDT and YYEEEE. V lost 4 bases and J lost 2; bases outside the gene matches: 9. The CDR3 DNA sequence: TGTGCCAGCAGCCCTAATTCAGGGAGGGCTGGGGCCAACGTCCTGACTTTC. Residues: CASSPNSGRAGANVLTF.

V usage is TRBV6-1 and J usage is TRBJ2-7, with a possible D match to TRBD1 (6 bases). V was cut by 1 base and J by 2 bases, with 12 bases left in between. The CDR3 is made up of 15 amino acids. Germline CDR1 MNHNS, CDR2 SASEGT. The CDR3 spells CASSEEGPGAYEQYF. CDR3 sequence (DNA): TGTGCCAGCAGTGAAGAGGGGCCAGGGGCCTACGAGCAGTACTTC.

The V and J genes are TRBV11-3 and TRBJ1-2; possible D gene TRBD1, 6 bases. The germline V gene has CDR1 SGHNT and CDR2 YENEEA. The CDR3 sequence is 12 residues long. The CDR3: CTGGGPTRGYTF. CDR3 sequence (DNA): TGTACTGGGGGCGGACCCACTCGGGGCTACACCTTC.

J is TRBJ1-1 and V is TRBV4-3, with 7 bases fitting TRBD1. The V gene end was trimmed by 0 bases and the J gene end by 5 bases; junction bases not matched to a gene: 9. The V gene's germline CDR1 is LGHNA and CDR2 YSLEER. The CDR3 loop spans 16 amino acids. The CDR3 is CASSQDNIPGGTEAFF. The CDR3 DNA reads as TGCGCCAGCAGCCAAGATAATATTCCAGGGGGGACTGAAGCTTTCTTT.

The V gene is TRBV7-2, the J gene TRBJ1-2; D might be TRBD1 (5 bases). This CDR3 is 14 amino acids long. CDR1 is SGHTA and CDR2 is FQGNSA in the germline V gene. The V and J ends lost 5 bases and 5 bases respectively, with 15 bases between them. CDR3: CASSTGTSSYGYTF. The CDR3 nucleotides read TGTGCCAGCAGCACAGGCACCTCCTCTTATGGCTACACCTTC.

The chain employs TRBV5-1 and TRBJ2-1; TRBD2 matches at 9 bases. There are 15 residues in the CDR3. Germline CDR1 SGHRS, CDR2 YFSETQ. The junction had 4 bases not matched to a gene; V was cut back by 1 base and J by 5 bases. The CDR3 sequence is CASSLLSSGNNEQFF. The CDR3 DNA sequence: TGCGCCAGCAGCTTGTTGTCTAGCGGGAACAATGAGCAGTTCTTC.

The chain joins TRBV5-4 to TRBJ2-7, with D unresolved. Germline CDR1 is SGHNT and CDR2 is YYREEE (reference sequence). Trimming removed 0 bases from V and 10 bases from J, with 11 bases in between. This CDR3 region has 12 residues. The CDR3 protein is CASSLESRLQYF. CDR3 DNA: TGTGCCAGCAGCTTGGAGTCGCGGCTTCAGTACTTC.

V gene TRBV7-9 combines with J gene TRBJ1-1; D is possibly TRBD1 (5 bases). The CDR3 spans 15 residues. The V gene's germline CDR1 is SEHNR and CDR2 FQNEAQ (reference sequence). V lost 5 bases and J 1 base, leaving 14 bases between the germline ends. The chain's CDR3 is CASSTQDVGNTEAFF. As DNA, the CDR3 is TGTGCCAGCAGCACACAGGACGTTGGGAACACTGAAGCTTTCTTT.

This chain joins TRBV7-2 and TRBJ2-3; D is possibly TRBD2 (6 bases). In germline, CDR1 is SGHTA, CDR2 FQGNSA. V lost 1 base and J 5 bases, leaving 13 bases between the germline ends. There are 15 residues in the CDR3. CDR3 nucleotide sequence: TGTGCCAGCAGCTTAGGCGGGGCCCAGGGAGATACGCAGTATTTT. Amino acid sequence: CASSLGGAQGDTQYF.

The chain recombines TRBV4-1 with TRBJ2-5, with TRBD2 matching 12 bases. The CDR3 loop spans 19 amino acids. Trimming cost V 0 bases and J 0 bases; bases outside gene matches: 8. CDR1 and CDR2 (germline): MGHRA, YSYEKL. CDR3 sequence: CASSQDLTSGGTYQETQYF. DNA for the CDR3: TGCGCCAGCAGCCAAGATCTAACTAGCGGGGGGACGTACCAAGAGACCCAGTACTTC.

The gene calls are TRBV5-3 and TRBJ2-2; 13 nucleotides match TRBD2. TRBV5-3 is flagged as an ORF with uncertain function. The CDR3 is 17 residues long. Germline trimming cut 1 base from V and 4 bases from J; bases unmatched to any gene: 4. CDR3 residues: CARSLRTSGSPTGELFF. The CDR3 coding sequence is TGTGCCAGAAGCTTGAGGACTAGCGGGAGCCCCACCGGGGAGCTGTTTTTT.

This chain links TRBV2 with TRBJ2-7; 8 nucleotides agree with TRBD1. This CDR3 is built from 12 residues. Germline V gene data show CDR1 as SNHLY and CDR2 as FYNNEI. Unmatched junction bases numbered 5, after V lost 6 bases and J lost 7 bases. The CDR3 protein is CASSQGAGEQYF. The CDR3 region has the DNA TGTGCCAGCAGCCAGGGGGCGGGAGAGCAGTACTTC.

The V and J genes are TRBV7-2 and TRBJ2-5, with TRBD2 as a possible D gene (5 bases). The V and J ends lost 2 bases and 5 bases respectively, with 9 bases between them. Germline V gene data show CDR1 as SGHTA and CDR2 as FQGNSA. The CDR3 sequence is 13 residues long. The CDR3 region is CASSLRGLETQYF. CDR3 DNA: TGTGCCAGCAGCTTAAGAGGGTTGGAGACCCAGTACTTC.

In DNA form, the CDR3 reads TGTGCCAGCAGCCACTCCACAGGGTTGAACACTGAAGCTTTCTTT. Its translation is CASSHSTGLNTEAFF. The J gene is TRBJ1-1, the V gene TRBV4-2; D may be TRBD1 (6 bases). CDR3 length: 15 amino acids. The V gene's germline CDR1 is LGHNA and CDR2 YNFKEQ. V was shortened by 3 bases and J by 0 bases, with 11 bases between the two germline ends.

The chain has TRBV7-9 and TRBJ2-2; a possible D gene is TRBD1 (6 bases). Trimming cost V 5 bases and J 4 bases, with 11 bases left between them. This CDR3 has 14 residues. Germline-derived CDR1 and CDR2 are SEHNR and FQNEAQ (reference sequence). As DNA, the CDR3 is TGTGCCAGCAGCGCCTACAGGGTCACCGGGGAGCTGTTTTTT. Translation gives CASSAYRVTGELFF. The variable domain in full, completed from reference TRBV7-9 and TRBJ2-2, reads DTGVSQNPRHKITKRGQNVTFRCDPISEHNRLYWYRQTLGQGPEFLTYFQNEAQLEKSRLLSDRFSAERPKGSFSTLEIQRTEQGDSAMYLCASSAYRVTGELFFGEGSRLTVL.

CDR3 protein: CASSLALGQRWEAFF. CDR3 coding DNA: TGTGCCAGCAGCTTGGCCCTGGGACAGCGGTGGGAAGCTTTCTTT. V gene TRBV5-4 combines with J gene TRBJ1-1; 7 bases align to TRBD1. V was clipped by 0 bases and J by 8 bases; unmatched bases: 10. This CDR3 region has 15 residues. Germline V gene data show CDR1 as SGHNT and CDR2 as YYREEE (reference sequence).

The genes are TRBV5-6 and TRBJ1-6; perhaps TRBD1 as D (6 bases). Germline CDR1 and CDR2: SGHDT and YYEEEE. The CDR3 is 16 amino acids. V was pared by 3 bases and J by 0 bases, with 10 bases between. This CDR3 is CASSSRGYSYNSPLHF. As DNA, the CDR3 is TGTGCCAGCAGCTCTAGGGGGTACTCCTATAATTCACCCCTCCACTTT.

In its sample, this clone was seen once. The rearrangement uses TRBV19 and TRBJ1-2, with TRBD1 identical over 7 bases. This CDR3 is built from 14 residues. The V gene end was trimmed by 7 bases and the J gene end by 4 bases; junction bases not matched to a gene: 9. CDR1 and CDR2 from the germline V gene are LNHDA and SQIVND (reference sequence). The DNA for the CDR3 is TGTGCCAGTAAAAGGGACAGTGCCGCCTATGGCTACACCTTC. Translation gives CASKRDSAAYGYTF.

This clone appeared a single time. This chain joins TRBV19 and TRBJ2-5, with 15 bases fitting TRBD2. CDR3 length equals 16 residues. Germline V lookup: CDR1 LNHDA, CDR2 SQIVND (reference sequence). V lost 4 bases and J lost 5; bases outside the gene matches: 5. As DNA, the CDR3 is TGTGCCAGTAGTAGAGGACTAGCGGGGGGGCAGGAGACCCAGTACTTC. Protein product: CASSRGLAGGQETQYF.

This chain connects TRBV25-1 to TRBJ1-3; 8 bases are a match to TRBD1. This CDR3 is 17 amino acids long. Germline CDR1 is MGHDK and CDR2 is SYGVNS. With V trimmed by 2 bases and J by 1 base, 7 bases remained unmatched. CDR3 in amino acids: CASSEIGGQGSGNTIYF. CDR3 in DNA: TGTGCCAGCAGTGAAATCGGAGGACAGGGTTCTGGAAACACCATATATTTT.

The chain carries TRBV5-8 and TRBJ1-2; 8 bases are a match to TRBD1. Germline-derived CDR1 and CDR2 are SGHTS and YDEGEE. CDR3 size: 14 residues. V shed 0 bases, J shed 4 bases, and the junction held 2 bases outside the gene matches. The CDR3 spells CASSLEGQVYGYTF. The CDR3 DNA is TGTGCCAGCAGCTTGGAGGGACAGGTCTATGGCTACACCTTC.

The genes are TRBV6-1 and TRBJ1-3; D is possibly TRBD1 (5 bases). V lost 10 bases to trimming and J lost 2 bases, with 15 bases between them. CDR1 is MNHNS, CDR2 SASEGT, per germline. This CDR3 region has 14 residues. CDR3 loop: CATNSGGTGNTIYF. CDR3 coding DNA: TGTGCCACAAACAGCGGGGGGACTGGAAACACCATATATTTT.

The rearrangement links TRBV7-2 to TRBJ2-7, with 7 positions matching TRBD2. CDR1 is SGHTA and CDR2 is FQGNSA in the germline V gene. With V trimmed by 3 bases and J by 5 bases, 4 bases remained unmatched. CDR3 length: 13 amino acids. CDR3: CASSFGLVDEQYF. The CDR3 DNA sequence: TGTGCCAGCAGCTTCGGACTAGTGGACGAGCAGTACTTC.

The chain links TRBV4-2 to TRBJ1-5, with a tentative D call TRBD1 (6 bases). Per the germline V gene, CDR1 is LGHNA and CDR2 is YNFKEQ. The ends were cut back, 0 bases at V and 7 bases at J, with 16 bases in the middle. This CDR3 is built from 16 residues. CDR3 nucleotide sequence: TGTGCCAGCAGCCAAGAGGAGGTGGGGGCGCGACAGCCCCAGCATTTT. It translates to CASSQEEVGARQPQHF.